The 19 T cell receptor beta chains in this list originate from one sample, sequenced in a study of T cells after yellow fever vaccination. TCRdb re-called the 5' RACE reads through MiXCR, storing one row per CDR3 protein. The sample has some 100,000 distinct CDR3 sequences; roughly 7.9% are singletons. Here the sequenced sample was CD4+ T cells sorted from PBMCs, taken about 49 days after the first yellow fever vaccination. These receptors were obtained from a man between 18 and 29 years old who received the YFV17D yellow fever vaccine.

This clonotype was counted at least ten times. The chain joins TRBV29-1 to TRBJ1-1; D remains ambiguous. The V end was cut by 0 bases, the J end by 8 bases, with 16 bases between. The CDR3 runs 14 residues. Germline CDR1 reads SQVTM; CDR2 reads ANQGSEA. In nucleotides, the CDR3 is TGCAGCGTTGAAGAGGGCGGCTTGAGCGCGGAAGCTTTCTTT. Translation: CSVEEGGLSAEAFF.

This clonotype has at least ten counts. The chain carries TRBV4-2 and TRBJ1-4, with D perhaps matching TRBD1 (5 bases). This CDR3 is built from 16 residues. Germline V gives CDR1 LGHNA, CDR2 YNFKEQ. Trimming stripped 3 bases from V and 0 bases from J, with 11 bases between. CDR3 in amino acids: CASSQTGHSTNEKLFF. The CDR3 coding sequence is TGTGCCAGCAGCCAGACCGGACACTCAACTAATGAAAAACTGTTTTTT.

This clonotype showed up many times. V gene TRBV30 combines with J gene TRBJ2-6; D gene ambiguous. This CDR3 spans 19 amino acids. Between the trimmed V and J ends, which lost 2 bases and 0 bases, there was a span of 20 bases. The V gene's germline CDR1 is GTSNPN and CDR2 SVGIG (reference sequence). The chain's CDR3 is CAWSLSLTDFYSGANVLTF. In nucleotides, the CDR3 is TGTGCCTGGAGTCTCTCCCTGACGGATTTCTACTCTGGGGCCAACGTCCTGACTTTC.

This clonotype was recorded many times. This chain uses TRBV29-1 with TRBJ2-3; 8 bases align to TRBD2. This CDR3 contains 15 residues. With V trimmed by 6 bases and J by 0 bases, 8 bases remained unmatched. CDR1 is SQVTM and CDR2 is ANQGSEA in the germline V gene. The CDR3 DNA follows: TGCAGCGTGGTATTCTTAGCGGGAAGCACAGATACGCAGTATTTT. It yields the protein CSVVFLAGSTDTQYF.

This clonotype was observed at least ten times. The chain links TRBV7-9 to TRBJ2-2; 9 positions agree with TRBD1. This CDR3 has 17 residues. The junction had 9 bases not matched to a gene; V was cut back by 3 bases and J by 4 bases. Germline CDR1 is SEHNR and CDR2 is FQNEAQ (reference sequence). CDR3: CASSLGRTGAVTGELFF. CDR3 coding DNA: TGTGCCAGCAGCTTGGGACGGACAGGGGCTGTCACCGGGGAGCTGTTTTTT. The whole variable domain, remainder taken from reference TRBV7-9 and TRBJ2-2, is DTGVSQNPRHKITKRGQNVTFRCDPISEHNRLYWYRQTLGQGPEFLTYFQNEAQLEKSRLLSDRFSAERPKGSFSTLEIQRTEQGDSAMYLCASSLGRTGAVTGELFFGEGSRLTVL.

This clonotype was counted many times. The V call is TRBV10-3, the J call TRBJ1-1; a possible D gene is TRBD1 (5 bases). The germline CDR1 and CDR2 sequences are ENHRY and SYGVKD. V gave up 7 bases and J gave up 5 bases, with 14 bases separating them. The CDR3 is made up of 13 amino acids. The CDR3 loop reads CAINRDPATEAFF. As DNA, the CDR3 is TGTGCCATCAACCGGGACCCCGCGACTGAAGCTTTCTTT.

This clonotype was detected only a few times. CDR3 nucleotides: TGCGCCAGCAGCCAAGATCGGAGTTGGCCTAGCGGGGTAACCGCTGAGACCCAGTACTTC. It translates to CASSQDRSWPSGVTAETQYF. The chain links TRBV4-1 to TRBJ2-5; 9 positions agree with TRBD2. This CDR3 comprises 20 residues. J lost 5 bases, V lost 0 bases, and 19 bases had no gene match. Germline lookup yields CDR1 MGHRA and CDR2 YSYEKL.

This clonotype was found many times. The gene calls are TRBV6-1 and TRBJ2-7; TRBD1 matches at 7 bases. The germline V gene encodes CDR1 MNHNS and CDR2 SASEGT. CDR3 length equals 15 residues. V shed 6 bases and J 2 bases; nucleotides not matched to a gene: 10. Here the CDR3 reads CASSPRTGPTYEQYV. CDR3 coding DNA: TGTGCCAGCAGCCCAAGGACAGGCCCAACCTACGAGCAGTACGTC.

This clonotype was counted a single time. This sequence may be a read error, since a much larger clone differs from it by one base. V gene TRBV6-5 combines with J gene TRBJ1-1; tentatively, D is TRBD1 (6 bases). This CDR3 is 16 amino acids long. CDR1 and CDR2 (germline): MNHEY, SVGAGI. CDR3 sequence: CATSYSWARGNTEAFF. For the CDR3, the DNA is TGTGCCACCAGTTACTCGTGGGCCAGGGGGAACACTGAAGCTTTCTTT.

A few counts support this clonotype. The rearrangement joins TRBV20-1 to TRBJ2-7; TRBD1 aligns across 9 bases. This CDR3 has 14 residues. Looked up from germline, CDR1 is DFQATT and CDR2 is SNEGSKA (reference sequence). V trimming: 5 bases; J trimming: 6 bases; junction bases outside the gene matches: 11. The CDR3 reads CSADAGQGGFEQYF. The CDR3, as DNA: TGCAGTGCTGACGCGGGACAGGGTGGTTTCGAGCAGTACTTC.

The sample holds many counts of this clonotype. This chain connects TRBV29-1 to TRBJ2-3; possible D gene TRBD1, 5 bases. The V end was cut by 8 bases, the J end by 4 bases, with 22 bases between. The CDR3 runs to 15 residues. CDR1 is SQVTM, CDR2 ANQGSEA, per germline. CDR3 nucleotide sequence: TGCAGCCTGATTCAGGGAAGCCAAATATCAGATACGCAGTATTTT. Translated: CSLIQGSQISDTQYF.

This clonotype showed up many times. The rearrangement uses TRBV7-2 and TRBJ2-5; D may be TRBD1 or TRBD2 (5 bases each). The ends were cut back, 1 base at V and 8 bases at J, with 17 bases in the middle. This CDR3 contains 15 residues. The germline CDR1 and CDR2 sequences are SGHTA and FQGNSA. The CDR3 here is CASSLDSAGTRTQYF. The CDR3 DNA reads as TGTGCCAGCAGCTTAGATTCGGCAGGGACCCGTACCCAGTACTTC.

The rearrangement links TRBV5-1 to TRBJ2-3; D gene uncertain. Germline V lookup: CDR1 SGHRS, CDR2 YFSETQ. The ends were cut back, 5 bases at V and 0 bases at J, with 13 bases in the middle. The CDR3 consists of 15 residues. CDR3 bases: TGCGCCAGCAGAAAGTTGTTGGTTAGCACAGATACGCAGTATTTT. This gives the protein CASRKLLVSTDTQYF.

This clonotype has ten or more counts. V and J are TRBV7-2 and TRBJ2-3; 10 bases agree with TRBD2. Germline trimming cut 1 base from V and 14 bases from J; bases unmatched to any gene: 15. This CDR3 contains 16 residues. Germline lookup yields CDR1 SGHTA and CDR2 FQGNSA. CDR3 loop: CASSLDGTSGATRGYF. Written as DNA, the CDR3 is TGTGCCAGCAGCTTAGATGGTACTAGCGGGGCCACACGGGGGTATTTT.

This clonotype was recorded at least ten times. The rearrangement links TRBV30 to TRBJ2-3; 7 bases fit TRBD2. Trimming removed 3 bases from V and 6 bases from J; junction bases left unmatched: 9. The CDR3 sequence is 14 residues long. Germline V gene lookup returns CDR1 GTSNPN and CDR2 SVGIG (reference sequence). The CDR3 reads CAWRVGGGTDTQYF. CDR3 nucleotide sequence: TGTGCCTGGAGGGTTGGGGGGGGGACCGATACGCAGTATTTT.

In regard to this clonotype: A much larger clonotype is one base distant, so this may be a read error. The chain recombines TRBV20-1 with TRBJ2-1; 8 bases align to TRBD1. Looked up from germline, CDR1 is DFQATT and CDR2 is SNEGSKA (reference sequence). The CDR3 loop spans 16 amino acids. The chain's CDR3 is CCASTPGTGSHHEQFF. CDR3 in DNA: TGCTGTGCTAGCACTCCCGGGACAGGCTCGCATCATGAGCAGTTCTTC.

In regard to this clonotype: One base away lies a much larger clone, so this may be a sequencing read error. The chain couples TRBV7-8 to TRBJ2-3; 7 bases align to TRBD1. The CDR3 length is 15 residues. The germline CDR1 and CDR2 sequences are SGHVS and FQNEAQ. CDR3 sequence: CASSWNRGDTDTHYF. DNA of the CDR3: TGTGCCAGCAGCTGGAACAGGGGTGACACAGATACGCACTATTTT. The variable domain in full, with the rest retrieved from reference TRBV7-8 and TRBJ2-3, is GAGVSQSPRYKVAKRGQDVALRCDPISGHVSLFWYQQALGQGPEFLTYFQNEAQLDKSGLPSDRFFAERPEGSVSTLKIQRTQQEDSAVYLCASSWNRGDTDTHYFGPGTRLTVL.

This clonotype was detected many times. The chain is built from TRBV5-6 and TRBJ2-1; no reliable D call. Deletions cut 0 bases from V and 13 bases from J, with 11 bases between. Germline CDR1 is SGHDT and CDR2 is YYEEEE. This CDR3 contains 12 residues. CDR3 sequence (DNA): TGTGCCAGCAGCTTGGATCAGTGGGCACAGTTCTTC. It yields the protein CASSLDQWAQFF.

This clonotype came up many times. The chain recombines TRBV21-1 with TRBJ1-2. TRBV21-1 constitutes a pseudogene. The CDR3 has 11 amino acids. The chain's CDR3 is CASSKVGDYTF. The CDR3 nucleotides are TGTGCCAGCAGCAAAGTGGGAGACTACACCTTC.